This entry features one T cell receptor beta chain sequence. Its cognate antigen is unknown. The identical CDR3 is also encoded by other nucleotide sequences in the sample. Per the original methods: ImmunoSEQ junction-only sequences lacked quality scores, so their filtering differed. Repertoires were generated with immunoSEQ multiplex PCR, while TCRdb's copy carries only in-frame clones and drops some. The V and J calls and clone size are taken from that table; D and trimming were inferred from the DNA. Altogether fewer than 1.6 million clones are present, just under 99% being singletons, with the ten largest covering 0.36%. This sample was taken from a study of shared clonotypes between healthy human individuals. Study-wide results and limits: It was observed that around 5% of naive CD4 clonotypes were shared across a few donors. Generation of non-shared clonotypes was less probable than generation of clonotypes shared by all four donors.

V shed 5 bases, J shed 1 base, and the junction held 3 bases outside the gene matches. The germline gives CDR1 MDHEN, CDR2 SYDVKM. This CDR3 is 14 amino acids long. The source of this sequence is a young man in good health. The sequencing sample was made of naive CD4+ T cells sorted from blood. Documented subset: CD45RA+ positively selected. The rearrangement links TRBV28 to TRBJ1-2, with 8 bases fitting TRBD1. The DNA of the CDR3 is TGTGCCAGCAGTCTTGGACAGGGTAACTATGGCTACACCTTC. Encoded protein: CASSLGQGNYGYTF.